This T cell receptor (beta chain) was captured in a study of cytomegalovirus exposure and HLA in healthy donors. The PCR employed 60 Vbeta primers together with 13 Jbeta primers. The table came from immunoSEQ multiplex PCR; TCRdb's copy has only in-frame clones and leaves some out. The sample comprises approximately 110,000 clones, 81% of which are singletons, and under 2.5% rests with the top ten. Trimming shortened V by 4 bases and J by 0 bases, and 18 bases separated the two germline ends. There are 17 residues in the CDR3. The germline V gene encodes CDR1 SGHDN and CDR2 FVKESK. This receptor was taken from a woman in her twenties or thirties in good health and CMV-seronegative. The V gene is TRBV14, the J gene TRBJ1-2; D is uncertain. Sequenced: PBMCs. Here the CDR3 reads CASSPSHGQKANYGYTF. The CDR3 nucleotides are TGTGCCAGCAGCCCATCCCATGGGCAAAAAGCTAACTATGGCTACACCTTC.